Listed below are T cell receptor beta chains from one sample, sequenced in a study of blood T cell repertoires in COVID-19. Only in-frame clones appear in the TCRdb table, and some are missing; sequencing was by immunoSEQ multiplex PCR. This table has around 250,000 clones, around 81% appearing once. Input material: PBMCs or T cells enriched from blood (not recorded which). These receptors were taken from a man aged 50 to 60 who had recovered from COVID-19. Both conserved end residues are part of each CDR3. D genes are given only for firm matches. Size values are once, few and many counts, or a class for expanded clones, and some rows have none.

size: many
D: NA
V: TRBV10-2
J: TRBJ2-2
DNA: TGCGCCAGCAGTGAATACGGGGAGCTGTTTTTT
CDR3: CASSEYGELFF

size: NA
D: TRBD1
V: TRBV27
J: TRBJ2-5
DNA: TGTGCCAGCAGTCCCCGGACAGGGTCAGAGACCCAGTACTTC
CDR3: CASSPRTGSETQYF

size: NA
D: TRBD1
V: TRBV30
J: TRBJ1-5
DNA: TGTGCCTGGAGCGCCGAGGGGGCAGGGAGCAATCAGCCCCAGCATTTT
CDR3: CAWSAEGAGSNQPQHF

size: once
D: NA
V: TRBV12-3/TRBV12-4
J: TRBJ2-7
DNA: TGTGCCAGCAGTGACGAGGGTGAGCAGTACTTC
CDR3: CASSDEGEQYF

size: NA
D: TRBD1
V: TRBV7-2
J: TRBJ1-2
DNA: TGTGCCAGCAGCTTAGAGGGACAGGGGAACTATGGCTACACCTTC
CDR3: CASSLEGQGNYGYTF

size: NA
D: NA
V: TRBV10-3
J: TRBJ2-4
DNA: TGTGCCATCAAAGGTGATAGCGAAGTGAAGTACTTC
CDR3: CAIKGDSEVKYF

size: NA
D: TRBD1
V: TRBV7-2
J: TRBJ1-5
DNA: TGTGCCAGCAGCAAACAGGGGATGAACAATCAGCCCCAGCATTTT
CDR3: CASSKQGMNNQPQHF

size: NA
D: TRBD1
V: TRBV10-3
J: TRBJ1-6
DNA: TGTGCCATCAGTGAGTCGGGACAGGGCGAATCACCCCTCCACTTT
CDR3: CAISESGQGESPLHF

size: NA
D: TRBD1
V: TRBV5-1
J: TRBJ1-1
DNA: TGCGCCAGCAGCACCAAGACAGGGATCACTGAAGCTTTCTTT
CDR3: CASSTKTGITEAFF

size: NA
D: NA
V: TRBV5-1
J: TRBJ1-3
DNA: TGCGCCAGCAGCTTGGACAGGGCCTCTGGAAACACCATATATTTT
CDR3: CASSLDRASGNTIYF

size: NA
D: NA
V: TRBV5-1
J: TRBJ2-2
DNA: TGCGCCAGCAGCTTGCATGGCGGTGGGAACACCGGGGAGCTGTTTTTT
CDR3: CASSLHGGGNTGELFF

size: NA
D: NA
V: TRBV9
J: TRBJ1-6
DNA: TGTGCCAGCAGCCCGGAAGGGAGGGGTGCTAATAATTCACCCCTCCACTTT
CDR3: CASSPEGRGANNSPLHF

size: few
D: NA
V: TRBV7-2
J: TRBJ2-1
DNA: TGTGCCAGCAGCAGGGGGGGTCGGTACTACAATGAGCAGTTCTTC
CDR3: CASSRGGRYYNEQFF

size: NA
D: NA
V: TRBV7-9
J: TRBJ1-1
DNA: TGTGCCAGCAGCTTAGATCAGGGCACTGAAGCTTTCTTT
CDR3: CASSLDQGTEAFF

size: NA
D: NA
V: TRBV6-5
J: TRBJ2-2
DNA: TGTGCCAGCAGATTGATTCAGGGTAACGGGGAGCTGTTTTTT
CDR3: CASRLIQGNGELFF

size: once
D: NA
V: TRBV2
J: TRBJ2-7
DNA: TGTGCCAGCACTGAACAGACCACAGGGCTCTCCGAGCAGTACTTC
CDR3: CASTEQTTGLSEQYF

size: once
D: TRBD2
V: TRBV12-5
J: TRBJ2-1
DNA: TGTGCTAGTGGTATTCAAACCGGGACTAGCGGGAGCTCCTACAATGAGCAGTTCTTC
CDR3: CASGIQTGTSGSSYNEQFF

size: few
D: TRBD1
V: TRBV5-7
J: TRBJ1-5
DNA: TGTGCCAGCAGCTTTGGACAGGGAAGGCCCCCTGGGCTACAGCCCCAGCATTTT
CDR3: CASSFGQGRPPGLQPQHF

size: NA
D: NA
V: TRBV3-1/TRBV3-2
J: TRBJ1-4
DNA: TGTGCCAGCAGCCTCCGAGGAGGACGTGAAAAACTGTTTTTT
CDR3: CASSLRGGREKLFF

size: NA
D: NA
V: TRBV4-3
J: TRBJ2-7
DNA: TGCGCCAGCAGCCAAGATGGTCAGGGGTACTACGAGCAGTACTTC
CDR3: CASSQDGQGYYEQYF

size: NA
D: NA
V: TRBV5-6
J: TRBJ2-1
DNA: TGTGCCAGCAGCTTGGGTCAGGGGGGAGGAAATGAGCAGTTCTTC
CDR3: CASSLGQGGGNEQFF

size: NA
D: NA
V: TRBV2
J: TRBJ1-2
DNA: TGTGCCAGCAGTGGGCTGTCTTATGGCTACACCTTC
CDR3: CASSGLSYGYTF

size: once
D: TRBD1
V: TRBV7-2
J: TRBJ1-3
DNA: TGTGCCAGCAGCTGGGACAGGGATGGAAACACCATATATTTT
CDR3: CASSWDRDGNTIYF

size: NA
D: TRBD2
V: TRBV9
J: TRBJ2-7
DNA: TGTGCCAGCAGCGTAGATTGGGGGCTAGCGGGAGCAAAGTACTTC
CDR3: CASSVDWGLAGAKYF

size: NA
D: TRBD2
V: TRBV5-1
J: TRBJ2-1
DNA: TGCGCCAGCAGCTTGGGGGGCGGGAGGGAGTACAATGAGCAGTTCTTC
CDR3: CASSLGGGREYNEQFF

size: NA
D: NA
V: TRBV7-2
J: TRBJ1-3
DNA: TGTGCCAGCCGCATGGGGGGCTCTGGAAACACCATATATTTT
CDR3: CASRMGGSGNTIYF

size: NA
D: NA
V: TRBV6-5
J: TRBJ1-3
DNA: TGTGCCAGCAGTTACTCTCGGGAGGGGAACACCATATATTTT
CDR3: CASSYSREGNTIYF

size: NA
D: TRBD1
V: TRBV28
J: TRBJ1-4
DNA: TGTGCCAGCAGCGGCGATGGGACAGGAGGAGAAAAACTGTTTTTT
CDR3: CASSGDGTGGEKLFF

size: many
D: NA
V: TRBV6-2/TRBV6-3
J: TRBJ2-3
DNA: TGTGCCAGCAGTTACTCGATGGGCAGGGGGCGAACTAGCGGGAGCACAGATACGCAGTATTTT
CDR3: CASSYSMGRGRTSGSTDTQYF

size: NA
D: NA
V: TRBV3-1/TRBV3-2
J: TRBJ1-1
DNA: TGTGCCAGCAGCCATCATCCGCAGGGAACTTTCTTT
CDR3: CASSHHPQGTFF

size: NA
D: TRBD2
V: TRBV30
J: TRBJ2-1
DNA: TGTGCCTGGAGTCGTGGGGGGGCCTACAATGAGCAGTTCTTC
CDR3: CAWSRGGAYNEQFF

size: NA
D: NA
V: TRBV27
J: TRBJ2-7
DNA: TGTGCCAGCAGTTTGACCCGGACAAGAGGCGAGCAGTACTTC
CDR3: CASSLTRTRGEQYF

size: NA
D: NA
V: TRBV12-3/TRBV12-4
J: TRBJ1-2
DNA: TGTGCCAGCAGTTTAGCAAGAACTCTTGGCTACACCTTC
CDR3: CASSLARTLGYTF

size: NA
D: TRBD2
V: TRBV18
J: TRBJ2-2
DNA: TGTGCCAGCTCACCGACGGGAGGGACCGGGGAGCTGTTTTTT
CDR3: CASSPTGGTGELFF

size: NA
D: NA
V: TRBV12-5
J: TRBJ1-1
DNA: TGTGCTAGTGGTTTGGGACAGTACACTGAAGCTTTCTTT
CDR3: CASGLGQYTEAFF

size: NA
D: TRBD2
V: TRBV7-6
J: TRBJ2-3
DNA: TGTGCCAGCAGCTTAATCCCAAGGACTAGCGGGACCACAGATACGCAGTATTTT
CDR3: CASSLIPRTSGTTDTQYF

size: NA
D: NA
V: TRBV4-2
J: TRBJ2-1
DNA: TGTGCCAGCAGCCAAGGGGGCAGGGGGAGGGAGCAGTTCTTC
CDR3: CASSQGGRGREQFF

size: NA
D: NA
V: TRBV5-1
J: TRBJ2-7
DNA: TGCGCCAGCAGGGGAAACAGGGGAGGCTACGAGCAGTACTTC
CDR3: CASRGNRGGYEQYF

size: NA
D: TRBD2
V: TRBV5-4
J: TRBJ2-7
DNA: TGTGCCAGCAGCTTGATGGGGGGCGGGAGGGCCGGCGAGCAGTACTTC
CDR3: CASSLMGGGRAGEQYF

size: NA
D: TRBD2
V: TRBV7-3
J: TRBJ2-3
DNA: TGTGCCAGCAGCCCGCAACCCCGCGACCTAGCGGGGGGGCCAGATACGCAGTATTTT
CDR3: CASSPQPRDLAGGPDTQYF

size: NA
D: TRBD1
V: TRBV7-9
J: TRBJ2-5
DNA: TGTGCCAGCAGCTTGGCAGACAGGGTGGCGACCCAGTACTTC
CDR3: CASSLADRVATQYF

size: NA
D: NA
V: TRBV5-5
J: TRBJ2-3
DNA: TGTGCCAGCAGCTTGGAGGGGGAAGGGTGGAAAGATACGCAGTATTTT
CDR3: CASSLEGEGWKDTQYF

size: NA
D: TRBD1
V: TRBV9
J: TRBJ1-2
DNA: TGTGCCAGCACCCGCCGCCGGGACAGCAACTATGGCTACACCTTC
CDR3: CASTRRRDSNYGYTF

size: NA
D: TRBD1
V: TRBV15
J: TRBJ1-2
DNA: TGTGCCACCAGCAGAAGGACAGGGGACTATGGCTACACCTTC
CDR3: CATSRRTGDYGYTF

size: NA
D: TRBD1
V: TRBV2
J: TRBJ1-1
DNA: TGTGCCAGCAGTGCCAGACAGGGATCCACTGAAGCTTTCTTT
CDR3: CASSARQGSTEAFF

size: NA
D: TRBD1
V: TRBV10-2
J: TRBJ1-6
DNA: TGCGCCAGCCTTCAGGGGGCTGACAATTCACCCCTCCACTTT
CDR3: CASLQGADNSPLHF

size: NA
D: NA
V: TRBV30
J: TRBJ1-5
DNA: TGTGCCTGGAGTGTACCCCTAATTTGGTGGCAGGGGCAGCCCCAGCATTTT
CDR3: CAWSVPLIWWQGQPQHF

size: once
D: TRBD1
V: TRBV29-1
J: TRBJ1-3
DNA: TGCAGCGTTGTACAGGGGGCAAGGGGAAACACCATATATTTT
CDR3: CSVVQGARGNTIYF

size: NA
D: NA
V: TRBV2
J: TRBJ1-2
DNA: TGTGCCAAGAGGTTCTTTGCTCTAACCCATGGCTACACCTTC
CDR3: CAKRFFALTHGYTF

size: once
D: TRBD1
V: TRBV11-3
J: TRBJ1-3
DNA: TGTGCCAGCAGCCCGACATCGGACAGGGCACTCTCTGGAAACACCATATATTTT
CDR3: CASSPTSDRALSGNTIYF

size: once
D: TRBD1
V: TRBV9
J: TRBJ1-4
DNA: TGTGCCAGCAGCTCGTACAGGGGGCGTCTGGATAATGAAAAACTGTTTTTT
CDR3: CASSSYRGRLDNEKLFF

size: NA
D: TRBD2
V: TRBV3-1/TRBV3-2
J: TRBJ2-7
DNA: TGTGCCAGCAGCCGCGAGAGTCTAGTCCCGCCCGGAGAGCTAGCGGGATACGAGCAGTACTTC
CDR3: CASSRESLVPPGELAGYEQYF

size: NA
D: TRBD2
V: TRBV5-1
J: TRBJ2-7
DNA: TGCGCCAGCAGCTTAGGACTAGCGGGGGGCTCCTACGAGCAGTACTTC
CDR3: CASSLGLAGGSYEQYF

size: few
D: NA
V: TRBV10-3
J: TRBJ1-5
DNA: TGTGCCATTGGCCAGCCCCAGCATTTT
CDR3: CAIGQPQHF

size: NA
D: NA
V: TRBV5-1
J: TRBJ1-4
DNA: TGCGCCAGCAGCTTGAACGTCGCTGCCGTGGGCGAAAAACTGTTTTTT
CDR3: CASSLNVAAVGEKLFF

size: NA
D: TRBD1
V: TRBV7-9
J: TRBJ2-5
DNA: TGTGCCAGCAGCTTCGAGACAGGGTTAGAGACCCAGTACTTC
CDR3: CASSFETGLETQYF

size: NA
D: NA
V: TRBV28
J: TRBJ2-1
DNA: TGTGCCAGCAGCACTCTCCGGGGGGCGCGGCCTTACAATGAGCAGTTCTTC
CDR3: CASSTLRGARPYNEQFF

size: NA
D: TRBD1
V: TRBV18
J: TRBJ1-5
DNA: TGTGCCAGCTCACCGCGATCCGGGACAGGGGTCAATCAGCCCCAGCATTTT
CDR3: CASSPRSGTGVNQPQHF

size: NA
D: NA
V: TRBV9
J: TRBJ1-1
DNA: TGTGCCAGCAGCGTAGGCGGCAACTCGGCCTCGGGAAAAGCTTTCTTT
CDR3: CASSVGGNSASGKAFF